The rows below give T cell receptor beta chains drawn from one sample of a study of prognosis after radiotherapy for stage I lung cancer. Each CDR3 protein is one row after TCRdb ran MiXCR on the multiplex PCR reads. The sample contains approximately 51,000 distinct CDR3 sequences, about a third of which appear only once. Material: PBMCs, obtained before or after stereotactic body radiation therapy (not recorded which). These receptors were obtained from a donor aged 50 or older with non-small cell lung cancer. CDR3s include the opening cysteine and the closing phenylalanine or tryptophan. The D gene is left open where the match is weak. Clone sizes are given selectively: once, few, many, or a class where the clone is expanded.

CDR3aa: CASSQVTGEISGELFF
d_gene: .
v_gene: TRBV4-2
abundance: many

CDR3aa: CASSIGAGVVYDQYF
d_gene: TRBD2
v_gene: TRBV19
abundance: .

CDR3aa: CASSLAGTQYF
d_gene: .
v_gene: TRBV12-3/TRBV12-4
abundance: many

CDR3aa: CASSSGSRYGYTF
d_gene: .
v_gene: TRBV7-3
abundance: many

CDR3aa: CSANHETGDRRNTQYF
d_gene: .
v_gene: TRBV20-1
abundance: .

CDR3aa: CATMNAGDTQYF
d_gene: .
v_gene: TRBV24-1
abundance: many

CDR3aa: CASSGRLNTGELFF
d_gene: TRBD2
v_gene: TRBV19
abundance: many

CDR3aa: CASSSRGPNTEAFF
d_gene: TRBD1
v_gene: TRBV27
abundance: many

CDR3aa: CASSLEAGPHNEQFF
d_gene: TRBD2
v_gene: TRBV11-3
abundance: medium-sized

CDR3aa: CSATNRARTQYF
d_gene: .
v_gene: TRBV20-1
abundance: many

CDR3aa: CASSLQAGGAWELFF
d_gene: .
v_gene: TRBV7-3
abundance: .

CDR3aa: CASSEGQGATGYTF
d_gene: TRBD1
v_gene: TRBV6-4
abundance: many

CDR3aa: CATETSGRETYEQYF
d_gene: TRBD2
v_gene: TRBV10-3
abundance: many

CDR3aa: CASIEGQGHQPQHF
d_gene: TRBD1
v_gene: TRBV6-1
abundance: many

CDR3aa: CASSPTRSSDEQFF
d_gene: .
v_gene: TRBV2
abundance: many

CDR3aa: CAWSPATYEQYF
d_gene: .
v_gene: TRBV30
abundance: .

CDR3aa: CASGQGGYGYTF
d_gene: TRBD1
v_gene: TRBV10-3
abundance: .

CDR3aa: CSARVTNTGELFF
d_gene: .
v_gene: TRBV20-1
abundance: many

CDR3aa: CASSLSETQYF
d_gene: .
v_gene: TRBV7-9
abundance: once

CDR3aa: CASRARDSYNSPLHF
d_gene: TRBD1
v_gene: TRBV5-1
abundance: .

CDR3aa: CASSVEGGGYEQYF
d_gene: .
v_gene: TRBV9
abundance: many

CDR3aa: CASSPVGTSYNEQFF
d_gene: TRBD2
v_gene: TRBV7-2
abundance: many

CDR3aa: CASSQTGRLGEKLFF
d_gene: .
v_gene: TRBV3-1
abundance: many

CDR3aa: CASGRGDTQYF
d_gene: .
v_gene: TRBV6-2/TRBV6-3
abundance: many

CDR3aa: CASSLAVGTGELFF
d_gene: .
v_gene: TRBV5-5
abundance: many

CDR3aa: CAISEIRPTSNNEQFF
d_gene: .
v_gene: TRBV10-3
abundance: many

CDR3aa: CSARRLTNQPQHF
d_gene: .
v_gene: TRBV20-1
abundance: .